The 18 T cell receptor beta chains below were found in one sample sequenced in a study of T-cell reconstitution after alpha-beta-depleted transplantation in children. The TCRbeta library was prepared with unique molecular identifiers. TCRdb passed the PCR reads through MiXCR, listing each CDR3 protein once. The sample consists of a few hundred thousand distinct CDR3 sequences, roughly 22% of them appearing once. The sequences come from PBMCs from the stem cell graft donor, collected from the stem cell graft. These receptors originate from a human donor who donated a stem cell graft to a child with acute myeloid leukemia.

This clonotype was seen a handful of times. V gene TRBV29-1 combines with J gene TRBJ2-1; D ambiguous. Germline CDR1 is SQVTM and CDR2 is ANQGSEA. V was shortened by 1 base and J by 9 bases, with 19 bases between the two germline ends. The CDR3 has 15 residues. This chain's CDR3 is CSVEGVGSYISEQFF. CDR3 in DNA: TGCAGCGTTGAAGGTGTGGGATCCTATATCAGTGAGCAGTTCTTC.

This clonotype was picked up a small number of times. The rearrangement joins TRBV20-1 to TRBJ1-1, with 7 nucleotides matching TRBD1. V shed 3 bases, J shed 5 bases, and the junction held 15 bases outside the gene matches. The CDR3 spans 16 residues. From germline, CDR1 is DFQATT and CDR2 SNEGSKA (reference sequence). The CDR3 nucleotides are TGCAGTGCTAGTAAGGGGGTACAGGGGATAGGGACTGAAGCTTTCTTT. Translation gives CSASKGVQGIGTEAFF.

In its sample, this clonotype was seen a few times. The chain combines TRBV4-3 with TRBJ2-1; tentatively, D is TRBD1 or TRBD2 (5 bases each). This CDR3 comprises 14 residues. Germline CDR1 and CDR2: LGHNA and YSLEER. Trimming removed 4 bases at V and 6 bases at J, with 13 bases between. CDR3 sequence: CASSRSRGPNEQFF. The CDR3 region has the DNA TGCGCCAGCAGCCGCTCGAGGGGTCCCAATGAGCAGTTCTTC.

This clonotype was counted many times. The chain uses TRBV24-1 and TRBJ2-7, with D possibly being TRBD1 (6 bases). Trimming pared 4 bases from V and 1 base from J, leaving 16 bases between. Germline-derived CDR1 and CDR2 are KGHDR and SFDVKD. The CDR3 is 16 amino acids. The CDR3 region is CATSDYREPWSYEQYF. The CDR3 coding sequence is TGTGCCACCAGTGACTACAGGGAACCGTGGTCCTACGAGCAGTACTTC.

The chain couples TRBV12-3 or TRBV12-4 to TRBJ2-5; possibly TRBD2 for D (7 bases). The V gene lost 6 bases and the J gene lost 3 bases, with 23 bases spanning the gap. This CDR3 comprises 17 residues. The CDR3 loop is CASSQGGVTMREETQYF. The CDR3 bases are TGTGCCAGCAGCCAAGGGGGGGTCACTATGAGGGAAGAGACCCAGTACTTC.

This clonotype was counted a few times. The chain links TRBV10-3 to TRBJ1-2; D ambiguous. The length of the CDR3 is 14 residues. The germline V and J ends were trimmed by 3 bases and 4 bases, with 12 bases remaining between them. The V gene's germline CDR1 is ENHRY and CDR2 SYGVKD. CDR3 loop: CAISDPRDTYGYTF. As DNA, the CDR3 is TGTGCCATCAGTGACCCGCGGGATACCTATGGCTACACCTTC.

This clonotype was found a few times. The chain couples TRBV4-2 to TRBJ2-5, with TRBD2 matching over 13 bases. J was trimmed by 3 bases and V by 3 bases; bases with no gene match: 7. Looked up from germline, CDR1 is LGHNA and CDR2 is YNFKEQ. The CDR3 is made up of 17 amino acids. In nucleotides, the CDR3 is TGTGCCAGCAGCCACAATCAAGGACTAGCGGGGGAAGAGACCCAGTACTTC. Its protein product is CASSHNQGLAGEETQYF.

The chain carries TRBV11-1 and TRBJ2-1; 15 nucleotides match TRBD2. The CDR3 is 20 residues long. From germline, CDR1 is SGHAT and CDR2 FQDESV (reference sequence). V dropped 4 bases and J dropped 4; count of bases not matched to a gene: 14. The CDR3 protein is CASSSPSYGLAGGNYNEQFF. CDR3 in DNA: TGTGCCAGCAGCTCACCCAGTTACGGACTAGCGGGAGGGAATTACAATGAGCAGTTCTTC. Variable domain in full (rest from reference TRBV11-1 and TRBJ2-1): EAEVAQSPRYKITEKSQAVAFWCDPISGHATLYWYRQILGQGPELLVQFQDESVVDDSQLPKDRFSAERLKGVDSTLKIQPAELGDSAMYLCASSSPSYGLAGGNYNEQFFGPGTRLTVL.

This clonotype was seen more than once but under ten times. V gene TRBV27 combines with J gene TRBJ1-4, with 8 bases that match TRBD1. The germline V gene encodes CDR1 MNHEY and CDR2 SMNVEV (reference sequence). This CDR3 spans 13 amino acids. J gave up 8 bases and V 7 bases, and 6 bases lay outside the gene matches. CDR3 nucleotide sequence: TGTGCCAGCACCACAACAGGGGGGGAAAAACTGTTTTTT. It yields the protein CASTTTGGEKLFF.

This clonotype was seen repeatedly, ten times or more. The V call is TRBV11-2, the J call TRBJ2-2; 9 bases align to TRBD2. Germline V lookup: CDR1 SGHAT, CDR2 FQNNGV. V was clipped by 4 bases and J by 10 bases; unmatched bases: 10. This CDR3 spans 15 amino acids. The CDR3 coding sequence is TGTGCCAGCAGCTCCCAGTTAGCGGGAGCAGAGGAGCTGTTTTTT. This codes for CASSSQLAGAEELFF.

This clonotype has ten or more counts. This chain joins TRBV20-1 and TRBJ2-7; the D gene is possibly TRBD2 (5 bases). CDR1 is DFQATT and CDR2 is SNEGSKA in the germline V gene (reference sequence). V lost 0 bases to trimming and J lost 2 bases, with 14 bases between them. The CDR3 is 15 amino acids. CDR3: CSARDPRDPAYEQYF. The CDR3 nucleotides read TGCAGTGCTAGAGATCCTCGGGATCCTGCCTACGAGCAGTACTTC.

This clonotype has at least ten counts. The rearrangement uses TRBV6-1 and TRBJ2-5, with D unclear. In germline, CDR1 is MNHNS, CDR2 SASEGT. CDR3 length: 13 amino acids. The ends were cut back, 6 bases at V and 2 bases at J, with 10 bases in the middle. In nucleotides, the CDR3 is TGTGCCAGCAGGGGCACAGTACAAGAGACCCAGTACTTC. Its protein product is CASRGTVQETQYF.

V usage is TRBV5-1 and J usage is TRBJ2-2; 7 nucleotides match TRBD1. J lost 5 bases, V lost 3 bases, and 13 bases had no gene match. The CDR3 totals 17 residues. Germline CDR1 and CDR2: SGHRS and YFSETQ. The CDR3: CASSSIPDRDRTGELFF. CDR3 DNA sequence: TGCGCCAGCAGCTCCATTCCTGACAGGGATAGGACCGGGGAGCTGTTTTTT. The variable domain in full, completed from reference TRBV5-1 and TRBJ2-2, reads KAGVTQTPRYLIKTRGQQVTLSCSPISGHRSVSWYQQTPGQGLQFLFEYFSETQRNKGNFPGRFSGRQFSNSRSEMNVSTLELGDSALYLCASSSIPDRDRTGELFFGEGSRLTVL.

This CDR3 reads CASSLEGSDTQYF. The CDR3 coding sequence is TGTGCCAGCAGTTTGGAGGGATCAGATACGCAGTATTTT. The chain carries TRBV12-3 or TRBV12-4 and TRBJ2-3, with D tentatively TRBD2 (6 bases). Trimming cost V 3 bases and J 4 bases, with 8 bases left between them. The CDR3 has 13 amino acids.

The sample holds one count of this clonotype. V is TRBV5-6 and J is TRBJ2-3, with 8 nucleotides matching TRBD2. The CDR3 runs 16 residues. Germline CDR1 reads SGHDT; CDR2 reads YYEEEE. The trim removed 0 bases at V and 3 bases at J, leaving 6 bases unmatched. CDR3 nucleotides: TGTGCCAGCAGCTTGGCGGCGGGAGGACGGACAGATACGCAGTATTTT. Translated: CASSLAAGGRTDTQYF.

This clonotype has only one observation. The chain couples TRBV7-8 to TRBJ1-5; the D is unclear. The CDR3 runs 15 residues. Germline CDR1 reads SGHVS; CDR2 reads FQNEAQ. V lost 0 bases, J lost 2 bases, and 8 bases lay in between. CDR3 protein: CASSLASLGNQPQHF. The CDR3 bases are TGTGCCAGCAGCTTAGCATCTTTGGGCAATCAGCCCCAGCATTTT.

This chain connects TRBV7-9 to TRBJ2-7; D is possibly TRBD1 (5 bases). Trimming pared 2 bases from V and 12 bases from J, leaving 26 bases between. The CDR3 runs to 16 residues. Germline V gene sequence: CDR1 SEHNR, CDR2 FQNEAQ (reference sequence). The CDR3 loop reads CASSLLSSRDSRRWYF. DNA for the CDR3: TGTGCCAGCAGCTTATTGTCTTCCAGGGATTCCCGCCGGTGGTACTTC.

This rearrangement joins TRBV4-3 to TRBJ2-7; D may be TRBD2 (6 bases). The CDR3 has 13 residues. V was trimmed by 4 bases and J by 3 bases, leaving 10 bases between them. The V gene's germline CDR1 is LGHNA and CDR2 YSLEER. The CDR3 protein is CASSRTKGYEQYF. The CDR3 coding sequence is TGCGCCAGCAGCCGGACTAAGGGCTACGAGCAGTACTTC.